The 10 T cell receptor beta chains below all came from one sample that was sequenced in a study of T cells in Graves' hyperthyroidism and ophthalmopathy. Amplified regions were TCR beta CDR3 sequences from RNA transcripts. First-round RT-PCR with HTBI primers amplified the TCR CDR3 region. TCRdb reprocessed the multiplex PCR reads with MiXCR, giving one entry per CDR3 protein. The sample holds 540,000 or so distinct CDR3 sequences, about half seen once. What was sequenced was peripheral blood or thyroid tissue (not recorded which). The source is an adult woman with Graves' disease, either hyperthyroidism or ophthalmopathy (not recorded which).

This clonotype occurred many times. The genes are TRBV27 and TRBJ2-7; the D gene is possibly TRBD1 (6 bases). V shed 5 bases and J shed 3 bases, with 11 bases lying between them. There are 13 residues in the CDR3. Germline V lookup: CDR1 MNHEY, CDR2 SMNVEV (reference sequence). CDR3 DNA sequence: TGTGCCAGCAGTACGGGACAAATCTACGAGCAGTACTTC. It translates to CASSTGQIYEQYF.

This chain links TRBV7-9 with TRBJ2-6, with TRBD2 matching 7 bases. Germline CDR1 and CDR2: SEHNR and FQNEAQ (reference sequence). Losses at the gene ends were 0 bases for V and 11 bases for J; bases not matched to a gene: 4. This CDR3 is built from 14 residues. CDR3 in amino acids: CASSLAAGTYVLTF. The CDR3 nucleotides read TGTGCCAGCAGCTTAGCAGCGGGGACCTACGTCCTGACTTTC.

This clonotype was detected many times. The chain employs TRBV7-6 and TRBJ2-3, with D unresolved. Germline CDR1 and CDR2: SGHVS and FNYEAQ. CDR3 length: 13 amino acids. Trimming removed 5 bases from V and 0 bases from J, with 6 bases in between. The CDR3 nucleotides are TGTGCCAGCAGCCCGACCAGCACAGATACGCAGTATTTT. It translates to CASSPTSTDTQYF.

The DNA for the CDR3 is TGTGCCAGCAGCGGGGGAGTCTACGAGCAGTACTTC. Translating gives CASSGGVYEQYF. The rearrangement joins TRBV11-2 to TRBJ2-7; D could derive from TRBD1 or TRBD2 (5 bases each). This CDR3 spans 12 amino acids. CDR1 is SGHAT and CDR2 is FQNNGV in the germline V gene. With 5 bases removed from V and 3 bases from J, the gap between germline ends came to 8 bases.

The sample holds a few counts of this clonotype. The chain links TRBV27 to TRBJ2-7; 13 bases fit TRBD2. With V trimmed by 6 bases and J by 12 bases, 8 bases remained unmatched. The germline CDR1 and CDR2 sequences are MNHEY and SMNVEV (reference sequence). The CDR3 runs to 13 residues. CDR3 bases: TGTGCCAGCAGCGGACTAGCGGGAGATCTTCGGTACTTC. It specifies CASSGLAGDLRYF.

This clonotype was observed many times. This chain uses TRBV25-1 with TRBJ1-1; D perhaps matches TRBD1 (5 bases). The CDR3 is made up of 15 amino acids. Germline CDR1 MGHDK, CDR2 SYGVNS. The V end lost 4 bases, the J end lost 4 bases, and 16 bases lay between the germline ends. CDR3 sequence (DNA): TGTGCCAGCAGTGTAAATACAGACGGGGGCACTGAAGCTTTCTTT. Its protein is CASSVNTDGGTEAFF.

The V call is TRBV6-1, the J call TRBJ2-5; no clear D gene. The germline V gene encodes CDR1 MNHNS and CDR2 SASEGT. The CDR3 has 13 residues. Deletions cut 8 bases from V and 5 bases from J, with 15 bases between. The CDR3 loop is CASGPEFGETQYF. The DNA for the CDR3 is TGTGCCAGCGGCCCGGAGTTCGGGGAGACCCAGTACTTC.

The chain uses TRBV12-3 or TRBV12-4 and TRBJ2-7; TRBD1 is a possible D gene (5 bases). Trimming left V 5 bases short and J 3 bases short, with 11 bases between. CDR3 length: 13 residues. The CDR3 spells CASSARQRYEQYF. The CDR3 DNA is TGTGCCAGCAGTGCAAGACAGCGCTACGAGCAGTACTTC.

For this clonotype: With a much larger clone just one base away, this may be a read error. The chain combines TRBV29-1 with TRBJ1-1, with D tentatively TRBD1 (5 bases). Germline V lookup: CDR1 SQVTM, CDR2 ANQGSEA. V dropped 0 bases and J dropped 0 bases, with 14 bases sitting between them. This CDR3 spans 16 amino acids. As DNA, the CDR3 is TGCAGCGTTGAAGATTCCGGGGGGTGGATGAACACTGAAGCTTTCTTT. It translates to CSVEDSGGWMNTEAFF.

In DNA, the CDR3 is TGTGCCAGCAGCCAACCACGGAGTGACGAGCAGTACTTC. It encodes CASSQPRSDEQYF. V gene TRBV2 combines with J gene TRBJ2-7; D ambiguous. CDR3 length: 13 residues. Germline V gives CDR1 SNHLY, CDR2 FYNNEI. Trimming removed 6 bases at V and 5 bases at J, with 14 bases between.